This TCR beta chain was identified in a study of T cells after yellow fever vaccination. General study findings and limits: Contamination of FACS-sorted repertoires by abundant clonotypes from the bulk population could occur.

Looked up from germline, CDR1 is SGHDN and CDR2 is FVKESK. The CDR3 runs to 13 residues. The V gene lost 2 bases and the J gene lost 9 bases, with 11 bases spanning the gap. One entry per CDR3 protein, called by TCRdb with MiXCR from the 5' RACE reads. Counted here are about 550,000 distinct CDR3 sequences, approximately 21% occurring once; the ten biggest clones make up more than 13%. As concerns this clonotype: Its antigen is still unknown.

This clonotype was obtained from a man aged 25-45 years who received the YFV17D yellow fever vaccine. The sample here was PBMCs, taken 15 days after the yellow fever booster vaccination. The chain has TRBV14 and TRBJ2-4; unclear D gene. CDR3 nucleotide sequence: TGTGCCAGCAGCCAAAACACGGCTGGCATTCAGTACTTC. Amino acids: CASSQNTAGIQYF.